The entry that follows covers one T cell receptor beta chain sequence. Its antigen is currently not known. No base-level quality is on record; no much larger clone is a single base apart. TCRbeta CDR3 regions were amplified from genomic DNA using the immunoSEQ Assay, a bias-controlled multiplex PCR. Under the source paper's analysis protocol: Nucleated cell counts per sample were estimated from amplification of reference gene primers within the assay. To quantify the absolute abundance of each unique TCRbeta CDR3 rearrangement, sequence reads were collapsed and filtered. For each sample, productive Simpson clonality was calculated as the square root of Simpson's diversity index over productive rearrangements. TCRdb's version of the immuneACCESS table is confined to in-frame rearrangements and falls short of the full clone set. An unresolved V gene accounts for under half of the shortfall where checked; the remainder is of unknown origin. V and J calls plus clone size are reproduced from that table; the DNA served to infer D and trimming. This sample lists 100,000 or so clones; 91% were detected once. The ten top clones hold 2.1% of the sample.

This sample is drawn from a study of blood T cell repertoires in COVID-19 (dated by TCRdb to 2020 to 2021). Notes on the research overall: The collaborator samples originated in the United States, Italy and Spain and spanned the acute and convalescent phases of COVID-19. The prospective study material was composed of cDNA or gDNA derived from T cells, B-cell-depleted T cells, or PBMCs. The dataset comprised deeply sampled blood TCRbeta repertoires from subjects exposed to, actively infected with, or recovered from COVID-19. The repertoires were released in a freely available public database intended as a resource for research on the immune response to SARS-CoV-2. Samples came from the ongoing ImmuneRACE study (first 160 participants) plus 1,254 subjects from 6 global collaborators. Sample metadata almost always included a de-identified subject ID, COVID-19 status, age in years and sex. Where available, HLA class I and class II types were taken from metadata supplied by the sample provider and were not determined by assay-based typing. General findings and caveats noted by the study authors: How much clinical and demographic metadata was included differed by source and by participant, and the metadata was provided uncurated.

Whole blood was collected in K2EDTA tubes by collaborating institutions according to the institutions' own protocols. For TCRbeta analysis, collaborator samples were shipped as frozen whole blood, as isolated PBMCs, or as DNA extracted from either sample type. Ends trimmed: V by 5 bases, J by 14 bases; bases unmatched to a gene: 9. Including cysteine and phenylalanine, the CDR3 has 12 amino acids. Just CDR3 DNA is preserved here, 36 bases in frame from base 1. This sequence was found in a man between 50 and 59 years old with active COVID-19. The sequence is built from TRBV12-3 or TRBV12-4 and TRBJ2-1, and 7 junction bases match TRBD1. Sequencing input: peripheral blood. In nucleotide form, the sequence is TGTGCCAGCAGTACACTCCGGGACAGAGAGTTCTTC. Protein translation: CASSTLRDREFF.